This paragraph covers one TCR beta chain sequence. This entry comes from a study of shared clonotypes between healthy human individuals. Overall study: Those who served as donors were a couple of women and a few men between the ages of 18 and 49.

In the authors' methods: Owing to the provision of junction-only sequences devoid of quality scores by immunoSEQ, filtering differed. Here immunoSEQ multiplex PCR was the method, and the copy in TCRdb shows in-frame clones only, minus some. From that table come the V and J calls and clone size; the DNA was used to work out D and trimming. This sample has about 1.5 million clones; approximately 98% occur once, and the top ten carry roughly 0.4%. Investigators divided CD4+ cells into CD45RA+ naive and CD45RA-negative memory subsets. CDR1 and CDR2 (germline): LNHNV, YYDKDF (reference sequence). The CDR3 is made up of 17 amino acids. V lost 0 bases and J 3 bases, leaving 15 bases between the germline ends.

Material: naive CD4+ T cells sorted from blood. As for subset: CD45RA+ positively selected. The clonotype was recovered from a man younger than 40 in good health. The rearrangement joins TRBV15 to TRBJ2-1; D gene ambiguous. The CDR3 loop is CATSRDPRWQFYNEQFF. The CDR3 DNA reads as TGTGCCACCAGCAGAGATCCCCGTTGGCAGTTCTACAATGAGCAGTTCTTC.